This T cell receptor (beta chain) originates from a study of blood T cell repertoires in COVID-19. Study details: COVID-19 samples collected from the United States, Italy and Spain covered acute and convalescent phases. From T cells, B-cell-depleted T cells, or PBMCs came the material, which was cDNA or gDNA.

This clone was seen just once. As handled by the study authors: Estimation of nucleated cell counts was performed using reference gene primer amplification. TCRdb's copy holds only in-frame clones and misses some; the assay was immunoSEQ multiplex PCR. That table gives V, J and clone size, and the DNA gave D and trimming. The table shows 200,000 to 300,000 clones, with about 82% occurring only once. J gave up 1 base and V 3 bases, and 10 bases lay outside the gene matches. The CDR3 covers 17 residues. From germline, CDR1 is MDHEN and CDR2 SYDVKM. The receptor's source is an elderly man with acute or convalescent COVID-19. This chain connects TRBV28 to TRBJ1-1; the match to TRBD1 covers 8 bases. The source material was peripheral blood. Here the CDR3 reads CASSFRTGSSGNTEAFF. In nucleotides, the CDR3 is TGTGCCAGCAGTTTCAGGACAGGGTCATCCGGGAACACTGAAGCTTTCTTT. The full variable domain, completed using reference TRBV28 and TRBJ1-1, is DVKVTQSSRYLVKRTGEKVFLECVQDMDHENMFWYRQDPGLGLRLIYFSYDVKMKEKGDIPEGYSVSREKKERFSLILESASTNQTSMYLCASSFRTGSSGNTEAFFGQGTRLTVV.